Here is one TCR beta chain with its context. Antigen specificity is unknown. TCRdb's copy holds only in-frame clones and misses some; the assay was immunoSEQ multiplex PCR. The sample lists about 79,000 clones; around 94% were seen once. The V end was cut by 2 bases, the J end by 9 bases, with 17 bases between. The CDR3 runs 16 residues. Germline lookup yields CDR1 MGHRA and CDR2 YSYEKL. This sample was included in a study of OX40 agonist ivuxolimab in advanced cancers. The overall study: Dose-escalation patients were diagnosed with hepatocellular carcinoma, melanoma, renal cell cancer or head and neck cancer. Partial responses were achieved by three patients, one with hepatocellular carcinoma and two with cutaneous melanoma.

Study-level points and caveats: There was clonal expansion of CD4+ and CD8+ blood T cells by week 6 at 0.1 to 3.0 mg/kg.

The specimen comprised CD4+ or CD8+ T cells sorted from blood, sampled in a trial of the OX40 agonist ivuxolimab. The chain joins TRBV4-1 to TRBJ1-6; D remains unclear. The sequence was collected from an adult with an advanced solid tumor such as melanoma, head and neck, liver or kidney cancer. CDR3 protein: CASSQPLGPRGSPLHF. Here the CDR3 DNA reads TGCGCCAGCAGCCAACCGCTAGGACCGCGGGGTTCACCCCTCCACTTT.